These 19 T cell receptor beta chains originate from one sample sequenced in a study of T cell responses to AZD1222 COVID-19 vaccine. TCRdb's copy holds only in-frame clones and misses some; the assay was immunoSEQ multiplex PCR. The sample carries roughly 150,000 clones, 90% recorded once. Sequencing was performed on peripheral blood, taken 28 days after the second AZD1222 dose. These receptors all come from an adult who received the AZD1222 COVID-19 vaccine.

V gene TRBV5-1 combines with J gene TRBJ1-3, with D perhaps TRBD1 (5 bases). The V end lost 3 bases, the J end lost 4 bases, and 11 bases lay between the germline ends. This CDR3 contains 14 residues. The germline CDR1 and CDR2 sequences are SGHRS and YFSETQ. Written as DNA, the CDR3 is TGCGCCAGCAGCTGGGGGACCGACGGAAACACCATATATTTT. It yields the protein CASSWGTDGNTIYF.

V is TRBV7-3 and J is TRBJ2-3; no clear D. Looked up from germline, CDR1 is SGHTA and CDR2 is FQGTGA. V was cut by 5 bases and J by 2 bases, with 17 bases left in between. The CDR3 runs 16 residues. DNA of the CDR3: TGTGCCAGCAGCCCAAACCGACTGACTTCCACAGATACGCAGTATTTT. Translated: CASSPNRLTSTDTQYF.

The chain carries TRBV5-1 and TRBJ2-6, with TRBD1 identical over 8 bases. Germline CDR1 and CDR2: SGHRS and YFSETQ. The CDR3 loop spans 15 amino acids. With V trimmed by 7 bases and J by 1 base, 4 bases remained unmatched. The CDR3 coding sequence is TGCGCCAGCGCCACAGGGGGTTCTGGGGCCAACGTCCTGACTTTC. Residues: CASATGGSGANVLTF.

This clone was detected once. V is TRBV6-5 and J is TRBJ1-3; TRBD1 aligns across 7 bases. Trimming removed 2 bases from V and 0 bases from J; junction bases left unmatched: 1. This CDR3 spans 15 amino acids. Germline V gene lookup returns CDR1 MNHEY and CDR2 SVGAGI. The CDR3 loop reads CASSYGTDSGNTIYF. The CDR3 DNA reads as TGTGCCAGCAGTTACGGGACAGACTCTGGAAACACCATATATTTT.

The chain has TRBV27 and TRBJ1-5; 7 positions match TRBD1. Germline V CDR1 and CDR2: MNHEY, SMNVEV (reference sequence). This CDR3 is built from 17 residues. The V and J ends lost 4 bases and 2 bases, in that order; junction bases with no gene match: 11. The CDR3 loop is CASSSGKKGAGNQPQHF. CDR3 DNA sequence: TGTGCCAGCAGTTCGGGTAAAAAGGGGGCCGGCAATCAGCCCCAGCATTTT.

The V call is TRBV28, the J call TRBJ2-1; D is undetermined. CDR3 length: 15 residues. V was trimmed by 2 bases and J by 0 bases, leaving 8 bases between them. In germline, CDR1 is MDHEN, CDR2 SYDVKM. CDR3 nucleotides: TGTGCCAGCAGTTTAAGGCGGAGCTCCTACAATGAGCAGTTCTTC. Translated: CASSLRRSSYNEQFF.

The chain has TRBV15 and TRBJ2-7; D ambiguous. Germline V gene sequence: CDR1 LNHNV, CDR2 YYDKDF (reference sequence). This CDR3 contains 15 residues. V lost 3 bases to trimming and J lost 2 bases, with 14 bases between them. CDR3 amino acids: CATSSRWSAAYEQYF. DNA for the CDR3: TGTGCCACCAGCAGCCGGTGGAGCGCTGCCTACGAGCAGTACTTC. The whole variable domain, remainder taken from reference TRBV15 and TRBJ2-7, is DAMVIQNPRYQVTQFGKPVTLSCSQTLNHNVMYWYQQKSSQAPKLLFHYYDKDFNNEADTPDNFQSRRPNTSFCFLDIRSPGLGDTAMYLCATSSRWSAAYEQYFGPGTRLTVT.

The chain joins TRBV7-2 to TRBJ2-7; the D gene is possibly TRBD2 (6 bases). The CDR3 contains 15 residues. Germline V gene lookup returns CDR1 SGHTA and CDR2 FQGNSA. Trimming took off 5 bases at V and 0 bases at J, with 14 bases between the two ends. The CDR3 DNA follows: TGTGCCAGCAGCCCGTCTAGCGTCCTCTCCTACGAGCAGTACTTC. It yields the protein CASSPSSVLSYEQYF.

The chain links TRBV18 to TRBJ2-3; possibly TRBD2 for D (5 bases). Trimming stripped 3 bases from V and 6 bases from J, with 10 bases between. The CDR3 has 13 residues. Germline V gives CDR1 KGHSH, CDR2 LQKENI. The CDR3 bases are TGTGCCAGCTCACCCACTAGTGGGGATACGCAGTATTTT. Translation: CASSPTSGDTQYF.

This sequence joins TRBV18 and TRBJ2-7; either TRBD1 or TRBD2 may supply D (6 bases each). Per the germline V gene, CDR1 is KGHSH and CDR2 is LQKENI. CDR3 length: 15 residues. The V gene lost 2 bases and the J gene lost 2 bases, with 13 bases spanning the gap. The CDR3 region has the DNA TGTGCCAGCTCACCAGCGGGACAAGAAGCCTACGAGCAGTACTTC. Amino acids: CASSPAGQEAYEQYF.

V is TRBV25-1 and J is TRBJ2-7; D unresolved. From germline, CDR1 is MGHDK and CDR2 SYGVNS. V was cut by 4 bases and J by 6 bases, with 16 bases left in between. This CDR3 is 14 amino acids long. CDR3 in DNA: TGTGCCAGCAGTGGTCCCGGAACCTCAAGCGAGCAGTACTTC. This sequence encodes CASSGPGTSSEQYF.

This rearrangement joins TRBV29-1 to TRBJ1-5, with D unclear. Trimming left V 7 bases short and J 0 bases short, with 7 bases between. The germline V gene encodes CDR1 SQVTM and CDR2 ANQGSEA. The CDR3 consists of 12 residues. Written as DNA, the CDR3 is TGCAGCGCCCTAGATAGCAATCAGCCCCAGCATTTT. This gives the protein CSALDSNQPQHF.

The table lists this clone with a few counts. The chain links TRBV3-1 (or the pseudogene TRBV3-2) to TRBJ1-2; D gene uncertain. CDR3 length: 13 amino acids. The V end was cut by 2 bases, the J end by 4 bases, with 8 bases between. Germline loops: CDR1 LGHDT, CDR2 YNNKEL (reference sequence). In DNA form, the CDR3 reads TGTGCCAGCAGCCAAAGGGAGGTCTATGGCTACACCTTC. Amino acid sequence: CASSQREVYGYTF.

The V call is TRBV19, the J call TRBJ2-5, with 11 bases aligning to TRBD1. The CDR3 has 14 residues. Trimming cost V 9 bases and J 5 bases; bases outside gene matches: 8. The germline V gene has CDR1 LNHDA and CDR2 SQIVND (reference sequence). CDR3 protein: CASQRDRGTETQYF. DNA for the CDR3: TGTGCCAGCCAACGGGACAGGGGGACGGAGACCCAGTACTTC.

The V call is TRBV5-4, the J call TRBJ1-5; 9 bases agree with TRBD1. Germline CDR1 reads SGHNT; CDR2 reads YYREEE (reference sequence). V lost 3 bases to trimming and J lost 1 base; unmatched junction nucleotides: 2. There are 15 residues in the CDR3. The CDR3, as DNA: TGTGCCAGCAGCTACGGACAGGGGAGCAATCAGCCCCAGCATTTT. Translating it yields CASSYGQGSNQPQHF.

The chain has TRBV30 and TRBJ1-1; no definite D call. Germline V lookup: CDR1 GTSNPN, CDR2 SVGIG (reference sequence). The V gene lost 3 bases and the J gene lost 1 base, with 9 bases spanning the gap. The CDR3 extends over 13 amino acids. The CDR3 loop is CAWSTSRNTEAFF. CDR3 nucleotide sequence: TGTGCCTGGAGCACCAGCCGGAACACTGAAGCTTTCTTT.

The chain has TRBV7-9 and TRBJ1-5, with TRBD1 matching over 9 bases. CDR3 length: 13 amino acids. Unmatched junction bases numbered 3, after V lost 7 bases and J lost 5 bases. Germline V CDR1 and CDR2: SEHNR, FQNEAQ (reference sequence). This CDR3 is CASTWTGDQPQHF. CDR3 nucleotide sequence: TGTGCCAGCACCTGGACAGGGGATCAGCCCCAGCATTTT.

The chain couples TRBV28 to TRBJ1-2; unclear D gene. Looked up from germline, CDR1 is MDHEN and CDR2 is SYDVKM. The CDR3 spans 12 residues. The V end was cut by 1 base, the J end by 5 bases, with 5 bases between. The CDR3 coding sequence is TGTGCCAGCAGTTTATATCAGTATGGCTACACCTTC. Its translation is CASSLYQYGYTF.

This chain connects TRBV4-3 to TRBJ2-7, with 12 bases lining up with TRBD2. Germline CDR1 reads LGHNA; CDR2 reads YSLEER. The CDR3 is 15 amino acids. The junction had 4 bases not matched to a gene; V was cut back by 4 bases and J by 3 bases. This CDR3 is CASSPRLAGDYEQYF. CDR3 in DNA: TGCGCCAGCAGCCCTCGACTAGCGGGAGACTACGAGCAGTACTTC.